These T cell receptor beta chains were read from a single sample in a study of T cell responses to AZD1222 COVID-19 vaccine. Assay: immunoSEQ multiplex PCR; the TCRdb copy retains only in-frame clones and omits some. The profile covers 180,000 or so clones, with just under 90% appearing a single time and 3.5% to 5.5% taken by the ten largest. This sample comprised peripheral blood, obtained 28 days after the second dose of the MenACWY control vaccine. The receptors were sampled from an adult who received the MenACWY meningococcal vaccine as a control. Both conserved end residues are part of each CDR3. A D gene is named only where the DNA matches it firmly. Rows give clone size only sometimes, using once, few, many, or a class for an expanded clone.

>-|TRBV7-7|TRBJ2-1|TRBD2
CASSPGTSGSGEQFF
TGTGCCAGCAGCCCTGGGACTAGCGGGAGTGGTGAGCAGTTCTTC
>-|TRBV28|TRBJ2-7|TRBD2
CASSSTGTTRAYEQYF
TGTGCCAGCAGTTCGACCGGGACTACCAGGGCCTACGAGCAGTACTTC
>-|TRBV28|TRBJ1-1|TRBD1
CASSSLGQGNEAFF
TGTGCCAGCAGTTCGCTGGGACAGGGGAATGAAGCTTTCTTT
>-|TRBV3-1/TRBV3-2|TRBJ2-7|-
CASSHAPTGSYEQYF
TGTGCCAGCAGCCACGCTCCGACAGGCTCCTACGAGCAGTACTTC
>once|TRBV7-3|TRBJ2-3|-
CASSLGLSTDTQYF
TGTGCCAGCAGCTTAGGACTTAGCACAGATACGCAGTATTTT
>-|TRBV6-6|TRBJ2-3|-
CASSYPAGPSTDTQYF
TGTGCCAGCAGTTACCCTGCGGGACCTAGCACAGATACGCAGTATTTT
>-|TRBV2|TRBJ2-7|TRBD1
CASSMEQGIYEQYF
TGTGCCAGCTCCATGGAACAGGGGATATACGAGCAGTACTTC
>once|TRBV24-1|TRBJ2-7|-
CATADGQFYEQYF
TGTGCCACCGCCGACGGACAGTTCTACGAGCAGTACTTC
>once|TRBV25-1|TRBJ2-7|TRBD2
CASGLAGTPTYEQYF
TGTGCCAGCGGTCTAGCGGGGACCCCGACCTACGAGCAGTACTTC
>-|TRBV28|TRBJ1-2|-
CASSLFFSEGGYTF
TGTGCCAGCAGCTTATTTTTTTCGGAAGGTGGCTACACCTTC
>-|TRBV27|TRBJ1-1|-
CASSLLRGAAGTEAFF
TGTGCCAGCAGTTTATTGCGGGGGGCGGCGGGCACTGAAGCTTTCTTT
>-|TRBV5-6|TRBJ1-2|-
CASSLYDRTNYGYTF
TGTGCCAGCAGCTTGTATGACAGGACTAACTATGGCTACACCTTC
>-|TRBV7-2|TRBJ2-7|-
CASSPGELGHYEQYF
TGTGCCAGCAGCCCCGGCGAGTTGGGCCACTACGAGCAGTACTTC